The rows below give T cell receptor beta chains drawn from one sample of a study of monozygotic twins with inflammatory bowel disease. TCRdb reprocessed the 5' RACE reads and stores each CDR3 protein as one record, lacking DNA. The table for this sample gives around 230,000 distinct CDR3 sequences. Material for sequencing was blood. The receptors derive from a human donor with ulcerative colitis or Crohn's disease, or a healthy co-twin of an affected twin (not recorded which). Both conserved end residues are part of each CDR3. Part of the rows lack a size; the others show once, few, many or a class for expanded clones.

TRBV6-5,TRBJ1-2,.,CASTRGPNYGYTF
TRBV10-3,TRBJ2-1,.,CAISEEQGYNEQFF
TRBV7-9,TRBJ1-2,.,CASSLEGLGNYGYTF
TRBV9,TRBJ1-4,.,CASSTEGAVAGEKLFF
TRBV7-8,TRBJ2-2,.,CASSIRTRGTGELFF
TRBV9,TRBJ1-1,.,CASSVEGANTEAFF
TRBV3-1,TRBJ1-5,.,CASTQGQGGQPQHF
TRBV7-8,TRBJ2-1,medium-sized,CASSLLTGAYNEQFF
TRBV12-3/TRBV12-4,TRBJ2-6,.,CASSLQGAAFFSGANVLTF
TRBV5-1,TRBJ2-5,.,CASSLAATAEETQYF
TRBV11-1,TRBJ2-7,.,CASTPGGVSSYEQYF
TRBV25-1,TRBJ2-2,.,CASSLGLTGELFF
TRBV7-2,TRBJ1-5,.,CASETGGSNQPQHF
TRBV7-2,TRBJ2-3,.,CASSIASGGVQDTQYF
TRBV3-1,TRBJ1-2,.,CASSPQPGQGAVGYTF
TRBV4-2,TRBJ2-3,.,CASSQGTSADTQYF
TRBV20-1,TRBJ2-7,.,CSARRVGSYEQYF
TRBV7-3,TRBJ2-1,.,CASSLWEGNEQFF
TRBV11-2,TRBJ1-1,.,CASSSRVMDTEAFF
TRBV2,TRBJ2-5,.,CASSFAGGLSQETQYF
TRBV12-3/TRBV12-4,TRBJ2-6,.,CASSPGTLPYSGANVLTF
TRBV10-3,TRBJ1-1,.,CAISAGTGSLEAFF
TRBV5-1,TRBJ2-6,.,CASSLGDGLSGANVLTF
TRBV12-5,TRBJ1-2,.,CASGLDVPGPASYGYTF
TRBV28,TRBJ2-2,.,CASRSGTGATGELFF
TRBV10-1,TRBJ2-7,.,CASSAAGYSYEQYF
TRBV20-1,TRBJ1-2,.,CSARDPAGSLGYTF
TRBV27,TRBJ2-7,.,CASSPRDPAYEQYF
TRBV5-6,TRBJ2-1,.,CASSLTGPGEQFF
TRBV12-3/TRBV12-4,TRBJ2-2,.,CASLYTGELFF
TRBV12-3/TRBV12-4,TRBJ2-5,.,CASSFGSGRETQYF
TRBV19,TRBJ2-1,.,CASSSQIPGGLYNEQFF
TRBV12-3/TRBV12-4,TRBJ1-6,.,CASSFGGPALHF
TRBV20-1,TRBJ1-4,.,CSARGQGMEKLFF
TRBV6-6,TRBJ1-6,.,CASSYDRRPLHF
TRBV4-1,TRBJ1-1,.,CASSRIRDRDTEAFF
TRBV25-1,TRBJ2-2,.,CASSLPGTGVTGELFF